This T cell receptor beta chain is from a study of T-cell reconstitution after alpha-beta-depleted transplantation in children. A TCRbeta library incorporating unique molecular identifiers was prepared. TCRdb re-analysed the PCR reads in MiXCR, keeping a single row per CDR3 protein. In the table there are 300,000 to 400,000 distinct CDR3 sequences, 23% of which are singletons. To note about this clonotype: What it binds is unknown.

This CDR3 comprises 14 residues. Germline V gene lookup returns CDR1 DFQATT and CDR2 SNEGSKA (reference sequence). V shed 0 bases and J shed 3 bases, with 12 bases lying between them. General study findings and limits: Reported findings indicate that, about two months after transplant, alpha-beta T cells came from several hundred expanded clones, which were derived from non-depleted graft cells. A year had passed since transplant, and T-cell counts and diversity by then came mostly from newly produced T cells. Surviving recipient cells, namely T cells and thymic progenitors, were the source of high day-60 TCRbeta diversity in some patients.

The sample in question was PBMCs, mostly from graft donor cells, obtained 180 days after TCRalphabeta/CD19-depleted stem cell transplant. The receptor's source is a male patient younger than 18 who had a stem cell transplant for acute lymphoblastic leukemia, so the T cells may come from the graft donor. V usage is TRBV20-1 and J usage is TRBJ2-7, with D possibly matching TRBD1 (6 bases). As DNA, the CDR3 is TGCAGTGCTAGAGACACGATCAGGGGCTACGAGCAGTACTTC. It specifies CSARDTIRGYEQYF.